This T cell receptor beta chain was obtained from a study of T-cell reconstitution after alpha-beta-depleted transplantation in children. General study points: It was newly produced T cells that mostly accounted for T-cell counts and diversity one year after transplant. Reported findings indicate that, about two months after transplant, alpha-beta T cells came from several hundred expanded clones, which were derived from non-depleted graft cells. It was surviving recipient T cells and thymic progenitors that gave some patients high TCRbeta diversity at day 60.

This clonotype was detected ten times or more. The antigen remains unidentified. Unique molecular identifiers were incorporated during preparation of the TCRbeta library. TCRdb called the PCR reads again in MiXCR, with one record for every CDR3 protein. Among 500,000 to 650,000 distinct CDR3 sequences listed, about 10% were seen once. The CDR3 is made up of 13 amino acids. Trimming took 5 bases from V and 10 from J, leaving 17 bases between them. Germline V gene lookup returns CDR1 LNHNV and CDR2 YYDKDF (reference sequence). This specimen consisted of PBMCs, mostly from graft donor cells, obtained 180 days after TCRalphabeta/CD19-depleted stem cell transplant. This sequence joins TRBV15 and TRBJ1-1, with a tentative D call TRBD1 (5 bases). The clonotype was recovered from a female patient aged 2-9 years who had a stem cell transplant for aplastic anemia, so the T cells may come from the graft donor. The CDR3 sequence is CATSGSFGDPAFF. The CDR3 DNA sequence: TGTGCCACCAGCGGAAGTTTTGGGGACCCAGCTTTCTTT. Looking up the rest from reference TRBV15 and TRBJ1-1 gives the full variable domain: DAMVIQNPRYQVTQFGKPVTLSCSQTLNHNVMYWYQQKSSQAPKLLFHYYDKDFNNEADTPDNFQSRRPNTSFCFLDIRSPGLGDTAMYLCATSGSFGDPAFFGQGTRLTVV.